The T cell receptor (beta chain) under discussion was sequenced for a study of beta chain features in type 1 diabetes. Overall study findings and caveats: In the patient group, naive, central memory and Treg TCRB repertoires seemed more alike than in the healthy donor group. Shorter TCRB CDR3s, moderately but significantly so, marked every one of the four CD4+ subsets in Type 1 diabetes patients. There were fewer insertions and more deletions at the VDJ junctions of type 1 diabetes patients.

Expressed TCRB transcripts got sequenced, as all isolated RNA was reverse transcribed. Data came from immunoSEQ multiplex PCR; TCRdb stores just in-frame clones and leaves some out. This table has 310,000 or so clones, about 15% appearing once. The CDR3 runs 17 residues. CDR1 and CDR2 (germline): SQVTM, ANQGSEA. V was cut by 3 bases and J by 7 bases, with 27 bases left in between. Over 95% purity was reached by all sorted populations. On this clone itself: Its antigen is not identified.

The gene calls are TRBV29-1 and TRBJ1-2; D perhaps matches TRBD1 (6 bases). The TCR comes from a man aged 18-30 years with type 1 diabetes. Material: naive CD4+ T cells from blood. In nucleotides, the CDR3 is TGCAGCGTTGATTACCTTGGGACATCTATTTACGGTGGTGGCTACACCTTC. It yields the protein CSVDYLGTSIYGGGYTF. The whole variable domain, filled in from reference TRBV29-1 and TRBJ1-2, reads SAVISQKPSRDICQRGTSLTIQCQVDSQVTMMFWYRQQPGQSLTLIATANQGSEATYESGFVIDKFPISRPNLTFSTLTVSNMSPEDSSIYLCSVDYLGTSIYGGGYTFGSGTRLTVV.